This T cell receptor beta chain was identified during a study of blood T cell repertoires in COVID-19. Study details: In each case, the material was cDNA or gDNA derived from T cells, B-cell-depleted T cells, or PBMCs.

Here immunoSEQ multiplex PCR was the method, and the copy in TCRdb shows in-frame clones only, minus some. The sample contains roughly 200,000 clones, about 83% of which appear only once. With 2 bases removed from V and 5 bases from J, the gap between germline ends came to 15 bases. Per the germline V gene, CDR1 is KGHDR and CDR2 is SFDVKD. The CDR3 has 16 amino acids. The chain couples TRBV24-1 to TRBJ1-5; tentatively, D is TRBD1 (6 bases). The source material was peripheral blood. The TCR comes from a man between 60 and 75 years old who had recovered from COVID-19. CDR3 DNA sequence: TGTGCCACCAGTGATTCAGGGGCCCAGGCCTATCAGCCCCAGCATTTT. It encodes CATSDSGAQAYQPQHF.